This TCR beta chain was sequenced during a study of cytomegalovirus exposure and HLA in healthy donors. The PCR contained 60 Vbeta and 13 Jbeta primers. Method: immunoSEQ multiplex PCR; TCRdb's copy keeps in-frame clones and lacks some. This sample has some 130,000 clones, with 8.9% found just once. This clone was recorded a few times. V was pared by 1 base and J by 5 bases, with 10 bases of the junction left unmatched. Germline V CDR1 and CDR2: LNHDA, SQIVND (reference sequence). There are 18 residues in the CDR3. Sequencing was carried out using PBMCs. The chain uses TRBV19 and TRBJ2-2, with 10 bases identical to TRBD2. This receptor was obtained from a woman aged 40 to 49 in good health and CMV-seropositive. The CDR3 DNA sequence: TGTGCCAGTAGTATAGGATCGGCTAGCGGGGGTGAAACCGGGGAGCTGTTTTTT. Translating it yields CASSIGSASGGETGELFF.